This T cell receptor beta chain was sequenced during a study of cytomegalovirus exposure and HLA in healthy donors. Study at large: Researchers previously reported finding roughly 120 million unique TCR beta sequences from 150 million to 200 million T cells.

Germline V gene sequence: CDR1 LNHNV, CDR2 YYDKDF (reference sequence). The CDR3 contains 15 residues. V shed 6 bases and J shed 0 bases, with 12 bases lying between them. Primers for the PCR totalled 60 Vbeta and 13 Jbeta. Clones were sequenced by immunoSEQ multiplex PCR, and TCRdb holds only the in-frame ones, with some missing. The table shows approximately 140,000 clones, with roughly 80% occurring only once. Findings and caveats of the study: Per a later analysis, HLA-associated TCR beta chains showed more clonal expansion than other, equally common TCR beta chains. Because they were indistinguishable, some V segments, including TRBV6-2 and TRBV6-3, were excluded. The productive fraction for most TCR beta V segments was about 90% or about 30% in an earlier analysis.

To note about this clone: Its antigen is currently unknown.

Sequencing used PBMCs. This chain connects TRBV15 to TRBJ1-5; D is unresolved. The sequence derives from a male donor in good health and CMV-seronegative. CDR3 in amino acids: CATRPTGFSNQPQHF. CDR3 DNA: TGTGCCACCAGGCCCACCGGGTTTAGCAATCAGCCCCAGCATTTT.